A single count supports the clone carrying this TCR beta chain. This record comes from a study of control samples from healthy donors and cancer patients. TCRdb keeps only in-frame clones here, not all; method: immunoSEQ multiplex PCR. In the table there are 75,000 to 100,000 clones, 86% of which are singletons. The CDR3 consists of 17 residues. Germline values: CDR1 KGHDR, CDR2 SFDVKD. The V segment lost 4 bases and the J segment 5 bases; nucleotides outside the gene matches: 10. Sequenced: blood. This receptor was identified in a woman in her fifties or sixties in good health. This chain uses TRBV24-1 with TRBJ2-1, with 10 bases aligning to TRBD2. CDR3 nucleotides: TGTGCCACCAGTGAGGGGATAGCGGGGGGTCTTCACAATGAGCAGTTCTTC. It encodes CATSEGIAGGLHNEQFF.